This T cell receptor (beta chain) was observed in a study of blood T cell dynamics during melanoma immunotherapy (dated by TCRdb to the early 2020s). In terms of the full investigation: Patients had metastatic melanoma and received first-line pembrolizumab or nivolumab plus ipilimumab as standard of care in the United Kingdom. A training cohort was formed from consecutive patients, and a further independent group of patients from the same centre was pooled into an external validation set. Peripheral T cell receptor repertoires of metastatic melanoma patients were profiled before and after one cycle of checkpoint inhibitor therapy to find early correlates of response. Overall study outcomes, separate from this receptor: Patients who later achieved disease control showed a bifurcated PBMC repertoire reorganization at W3, with increased clonality or increased diversity, unlike progressors. The study could not determine whether the T cell clones driving repertoire changes were melanoma-specific or reflected general immune activation. The relatively small sample size was acknowledged as something that could potentially limit how far the results can be generalized.

Per the publication, the time point label means: pre-treatment baseline. Blood samples were taken before treatment (T0) and at week 3 (W3), following the first cycle of checkpoint blockade. Except for two patients with rapid clinical progression, response was assessed 12 weeks after the first infusion by RECIST 1.1; disease control meant complete response, partial response or stable disease. Patients with prior systemic cancer treatment, concomitant immunosuppressant therapy or synchronous other active malignancies were excluded. To track both circulating cells and T cell turnover, TCR beta was sequenced from bulk PBMC as well as from plasma cell-free DNA. Lymphoprep and SepMate tubes were used to isolate PBMC from blood, and red cell lysis was then performed. QIAamp DNA Blood Mini kits were used to extract DNA from both PBMC and sorted T cell subsets. In regard to this clone: Its specific antigen is unknown. No clone much larger than this one lies a single base away; base qualities are absent.

According to the germline V gene, CDR1 reads SNHLY and CDR2 reads FYNNEI. Spanning cysteine to phenylalanine, the CDR3 consists of 13 amino acids. Here the CDR3 DNA is all that survives: 39 bases in frame from base 1. The trim is 3 bases for V and 14 bases for J, with a gap of 17 bases between the germline ends. A fixed 350 ng of DNA was loaded for every bulk PBMC sample. Following the manufacturer instructions, the immunoSEQ TCRb Assay kit was used to amplify TCR beta CDR3 sequences from genomic DNA. The KAPA Library Quantification Kit for Illumina platforms was used to quantify the pooled libraries by qPCR. Sequencing of the pooled libraries was done on an Illumina NextSeq 500, with clustering at roughly 0.6-1.2 pM. On the authors' methods: TCR data were analyzed with immunoSEQ ANALYZER and the R LymphoSeq package. A rearrangement efficiency score was calculated as productive divided by the sum of productive and non-productive CDR3 sequences. Within each patient, timepoints were compared pairwise for clonality, measured with the Gini coefficient, and for diversity, measured with the Renyi index at alpha=1. Clonal relatedness used an edit distance of 3, and repertoire similarity used the Bhattacharyya coefficient, both computed in LymphoSeq. To classify response, a linear discriminant analysis based on week-3 changes in clonality and diversity was built using the R MASS and caret packages. This immuneACCESS table, as held by TCRdb, lists in-frame sequences with V and J called but not all clones. Of the missing ones, under half trace to an unresolved V gene in checked studies; the others have no known cause. The DNA was the basis for D and trimming; V, J and clone size are from that table. The sample table lists approximately 23,000 clones, approximately 89% of them with a count of one. In total, the top ten clones hold roughly 1.1% of the sample.

Sample: blood, taken from a patient treated with checkpoint blockade. This chain joins TRBV2 to TRBJ2-1; D gene: possibly TRBD1, on 5 matching bases. This TCR was sampled from a human donor with melanoma. The CDR3 region has the sequence CASSDVGQGVKFF. The DNA is TGTGCCAGCAGTGATGTGGGCCAGGGTGTAAAGTTCTTC.